This T cell receptor beta chain was sequenced in a study of blood T cell repertoires in COVID-19. At the level of the study: The samples span acute and convalescent COVID-19 from the United States, Italy and Spain. Nucleic acid was either cDNA or gDNA, and it came from T cells, B-cell-depleted T cells, or PBMCs.

Trimming pared 5 bases from V and 1 base from J, leaving 14 bases between. The CDR3 is made up of 15 amino acids. Germline lookup yields CDR1 SGHNT and CDR2 YYREEE (reference sequence). Per the authors' pipeline: Reference gene primer amplification gave estimated nucleated cell counts. Using immunoSEQ multiplex PCR, the repertoire was profiled, and TCRdb retains in-frame clones only, with some absent. V and J calls and clone size are copied from that table; D and trimming were computed from the DNA. The sample records 150,000 to 200,000 clones, about 80% being singletons. The TCR sequence derives from an older woman with acute or convalescent COVID-19. This rearrangement joins TRBV5-4 to TRBJ2-3; D gene uncertain. Sequenced: peripheral blood. The CDR3 nucleotides are TGTGCCAGCAGATTAGACACGATCGGCACAGATACGCAGTATTTT. The encoded protein is CASRLDTIGTDTQYF.